Given below is one T cell receptor beta chain in context. The data derive from a study of control samples from healthy donors and cancer patients. Trimming removed 0 bases from V and 2 bases from J; junction bases left unmatched: 5. Per germline, CDR1 KGHSH and CDR2 LQKENI. This CDR3 spans 16 amino acids. Libraries were prepared by immunoSEQ multiplex PCR; TCRdb keeps only in-frame clonotypes and omits some of them. The sample holds around 170,000 clones, around 94% seen once. The receptor was derived from a man younger than 45 in good health. The J gene is TRBJ1-2, the V gene TRBV18; 8 nucleotides align to TRBD1. Source material: blood. CDR3 DNA: TGTGCCAGCTCACCACCGGGAAGGACAGGGAACTATGGCTACACCTTC. It codes for CASSPPGRTGNYGYTF. Using reference TRBV18 and TRBJ1-2 for the parts outside the CDR3, the full variable domain is NAGVMQNPRHLVRRRGQEARLRCSPMKGHSHVYWYRQLPEEGLKFMVYLQKENIIDESGMPKERFSAEFPKEGPSILRIQQVVRGDSAAYFCASSPPGRTGNYGYTFGSGTRLTVV.